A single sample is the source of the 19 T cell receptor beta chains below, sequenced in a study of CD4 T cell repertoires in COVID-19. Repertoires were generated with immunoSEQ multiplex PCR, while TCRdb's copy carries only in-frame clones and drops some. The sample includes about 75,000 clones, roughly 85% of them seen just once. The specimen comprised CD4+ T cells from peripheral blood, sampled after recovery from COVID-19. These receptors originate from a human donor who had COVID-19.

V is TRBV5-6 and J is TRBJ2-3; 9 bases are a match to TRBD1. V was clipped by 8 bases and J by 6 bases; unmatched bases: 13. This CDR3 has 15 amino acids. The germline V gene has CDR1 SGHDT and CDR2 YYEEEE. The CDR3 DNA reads TGTGCCAGTGACCGAACAGGGGGCGCATCCGATACGCAGTATTTT. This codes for CASDRTGGASDTQYF. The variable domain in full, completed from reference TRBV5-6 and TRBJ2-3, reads DAGVTQSPTHLIKTRGQQVTLRCSPKSGHDTVSWYQQALGQGPQFIFQYYEEEERQRGNFPDRFSGHQFPNYSSELNVNALLLGDSALYLCASDRTGGASDTQYFGPGTRLTVL.

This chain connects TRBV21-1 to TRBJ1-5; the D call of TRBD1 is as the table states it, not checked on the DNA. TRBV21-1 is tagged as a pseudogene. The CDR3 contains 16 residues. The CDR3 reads CASSKSLGQGSQPQHF. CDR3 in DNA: TGTGCCAGCAGCAAAAGCCTAGGACAGGGTTCTCAGCCCCAGCATTTT.

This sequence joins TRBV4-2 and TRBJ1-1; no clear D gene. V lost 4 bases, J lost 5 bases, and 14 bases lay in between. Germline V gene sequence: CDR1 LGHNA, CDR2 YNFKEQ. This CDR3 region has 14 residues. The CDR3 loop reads CASSLHLGGTEAFF. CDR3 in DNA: TGTGCCAGCAGCCTACACTTAGGTGGGACTGAAGCTTTCTTT.

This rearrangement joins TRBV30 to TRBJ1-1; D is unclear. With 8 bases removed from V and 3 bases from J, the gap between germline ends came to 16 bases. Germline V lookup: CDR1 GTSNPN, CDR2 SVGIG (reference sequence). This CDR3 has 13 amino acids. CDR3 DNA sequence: TGTGCCCGACGGGCTGGTTGGGACACTGAAGCTTTCTTT. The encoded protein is CARRAGWDTEAFF.

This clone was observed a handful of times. CDR3 DNA sequence: TGTGCCAGCAGTGCGGACAGGAACACTGAAGCTTTCTTT. Amino acid sequence: CASSADRNTEAFF. The rearrangement joins TRBV2 to TRBJ1-1; TRBD1 is a possible D gene (6 bases). The V end was cut by 4 bases, the J end by 1 base, with 7 bases between. CDR1 and CDR2 (germline): SNHLY, FYNNEI. This CDR3 comprises 13 residues.

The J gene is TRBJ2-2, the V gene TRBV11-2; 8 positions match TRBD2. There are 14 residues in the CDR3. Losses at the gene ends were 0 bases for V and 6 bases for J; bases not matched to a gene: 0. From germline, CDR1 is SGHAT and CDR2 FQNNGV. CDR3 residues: CASSLEAGAGELFF. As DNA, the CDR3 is TGTGCCAGCAGCTTAGAAGCGGGGGCCGGGGAGCTGTTTTTT.

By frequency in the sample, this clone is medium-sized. CDR3 protein: CASAKSLEKNQPQHF. CDR3 nucleotides: TGTGCCAGCGCAAAAAGTCTCGAGAAAAATCAGCCCCAGCATTTT. V and J are TRBV28 and TRBJ1-5; D not resolved. Germline V gives CDR1 MDHEN, CDR2 SYDVKM. The CDR3 sequence is 15 residues long. Trimming took off 8 bases at V and 4 bases at J, with 18 bases between the two ends.

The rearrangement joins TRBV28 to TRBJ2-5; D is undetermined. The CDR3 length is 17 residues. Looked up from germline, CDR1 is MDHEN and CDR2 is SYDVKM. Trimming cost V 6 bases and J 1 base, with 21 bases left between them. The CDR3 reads CASSDLPPFGTQETQYF. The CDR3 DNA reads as TGTGCCAGCAGCGATCTACCCCCCTTTGGCACCCAAGAGACCCAGTACTTC.

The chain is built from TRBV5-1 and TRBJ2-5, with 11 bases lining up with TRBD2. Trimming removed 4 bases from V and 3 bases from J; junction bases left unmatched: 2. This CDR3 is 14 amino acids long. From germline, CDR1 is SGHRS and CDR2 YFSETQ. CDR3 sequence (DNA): TGCGCCAGCAGCGGGGGACTAGCGGAAGAGACCCAGTACTTC. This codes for CASSGGLAEETQYF. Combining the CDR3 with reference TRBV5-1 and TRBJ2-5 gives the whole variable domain KAGVTQTPRYLIKTRGQQVTLSCSPISGHRSVSWYQQTPGQGLQFLFEYFSETQRNKGNFPGRFSGRQFSNSRSEMNVSTLELGDSALYLCASSGGLAEETQYFGPGTRLLVL.

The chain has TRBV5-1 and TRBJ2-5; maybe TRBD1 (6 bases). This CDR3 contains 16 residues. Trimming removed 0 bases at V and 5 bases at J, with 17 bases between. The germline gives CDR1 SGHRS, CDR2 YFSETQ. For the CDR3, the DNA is TGCGCCAGCAGCTTGGGAAGTCAGGGGTGGCACGAGACCCAGTACTTC. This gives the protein CASSLGSQGWHETQYF. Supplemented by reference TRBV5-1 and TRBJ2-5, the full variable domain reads KAGVTQTPRYLIKTRGQQVTLSCSPISGHRSVSWYQQTPGQGLQFLFEYFSETQRNKGNFPGRFSGRQFSNSRSEMNVSTLELGDSALYLCASSLGSQGWHETQYFGPGTRLLVL.

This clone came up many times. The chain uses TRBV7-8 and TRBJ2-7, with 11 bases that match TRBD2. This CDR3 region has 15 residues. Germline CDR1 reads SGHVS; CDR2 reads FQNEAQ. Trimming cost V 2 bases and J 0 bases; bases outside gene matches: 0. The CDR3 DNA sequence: TGTGCCAGCAGCTTACTAGCGGGGGGCTCCTACGAGCAGTACTTC. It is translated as CASSLLAGGSYEQYF.

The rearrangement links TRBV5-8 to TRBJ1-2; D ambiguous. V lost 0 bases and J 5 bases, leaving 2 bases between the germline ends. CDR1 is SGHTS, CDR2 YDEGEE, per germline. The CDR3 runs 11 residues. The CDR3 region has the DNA TGTGCCAGCAGCTTGGATTATGGCTACACCTTC. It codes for CASSLDYGYTF.

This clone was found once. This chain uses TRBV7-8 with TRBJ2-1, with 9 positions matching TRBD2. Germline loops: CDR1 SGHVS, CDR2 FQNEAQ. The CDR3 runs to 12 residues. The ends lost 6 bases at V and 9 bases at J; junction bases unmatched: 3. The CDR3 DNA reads TGTGCCAGCAGGCTACTAGCGGGTGAGCAGTTCTTC. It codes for CASRLLAGEQFF.

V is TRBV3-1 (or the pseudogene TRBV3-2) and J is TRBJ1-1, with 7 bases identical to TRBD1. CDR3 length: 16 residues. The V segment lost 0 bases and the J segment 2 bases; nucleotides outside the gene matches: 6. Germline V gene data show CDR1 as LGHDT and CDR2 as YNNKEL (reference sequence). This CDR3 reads CASSQEEGGLNTEAFF. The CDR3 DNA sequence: TGTGCCAGCAGCCAAGAGGAAGGGGGCCTTAACACTGAAGCTTTCTTT.

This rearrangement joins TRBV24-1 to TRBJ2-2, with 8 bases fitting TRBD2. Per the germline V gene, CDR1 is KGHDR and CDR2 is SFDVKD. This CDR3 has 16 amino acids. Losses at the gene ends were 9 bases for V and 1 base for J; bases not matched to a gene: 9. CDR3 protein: CATSGGAGQNTGELFF. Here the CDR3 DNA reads TGTGCCACCTCGGGGGGGGCGGGACAGAACACCGGGGAGCTGTTTTTT.

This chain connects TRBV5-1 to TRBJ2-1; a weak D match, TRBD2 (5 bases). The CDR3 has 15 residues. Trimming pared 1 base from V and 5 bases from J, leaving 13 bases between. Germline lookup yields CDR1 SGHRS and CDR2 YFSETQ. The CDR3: CASSLTRISDNEQFF. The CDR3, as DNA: TGCGCCAGCAGCTTGACCCGGATTAGCGACAATGAGCAGTTCTTC.

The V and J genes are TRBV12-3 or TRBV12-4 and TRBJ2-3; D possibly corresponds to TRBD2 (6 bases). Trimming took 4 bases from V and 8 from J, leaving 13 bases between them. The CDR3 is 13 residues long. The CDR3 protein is CASSSPRGGTQYF. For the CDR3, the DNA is TGTGCCAGCAGTTCCCCGCGGGGAGGTACGCAGTATTTT.

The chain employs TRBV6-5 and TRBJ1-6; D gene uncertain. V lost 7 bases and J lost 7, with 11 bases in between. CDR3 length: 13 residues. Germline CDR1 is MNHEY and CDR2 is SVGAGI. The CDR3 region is CASNVGANSPLHF. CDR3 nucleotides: TGTGCCAGCAATGTGGGCGCGAATTCACCCCTCCACTTT.

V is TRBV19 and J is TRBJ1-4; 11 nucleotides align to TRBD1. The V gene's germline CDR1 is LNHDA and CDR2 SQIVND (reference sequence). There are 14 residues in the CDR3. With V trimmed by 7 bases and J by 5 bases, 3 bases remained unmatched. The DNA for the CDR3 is TGTGCCAGTACCCGGGACAGGGGGAATGAAAAACTGTTTTTT. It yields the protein CASTRDRGNEKLFF.